This T cell receptor beta chain was captured by sequencing in a study of T cell responses to AZD1222 COVID-19 vaccine. There are 12 residues in the CDR3. Germline loops: CDR1 SGHDT, CDR2 YYEEEE. V dropped 4 bases and J dropped 6 bases, with 9 bases sitting between them. TCRdb keeps only in-frame clones here, not all; method: immunoSEQ multiplex PCR. The sample consists of approximately 17,000 clones, about four fifths of them appearing once. Study-wide points: The span of vaccine-associated CD4 TCRs extended across spike, with dominance at 160-218 and 743-854.

This clone has just one count. The antigen is not known. The V and J genes are TRBV5-6 and TRBJ2-3; D gene unclear. Sequencing used peripheral blood, obtained 28 days after the second AZD1222 dose. The receptor was isolated from an adult who received the AZD1222 COVID-19 vaccine. This chain's CDR3 is CASSGRADTQYF. The CDR3 DNA reads as TGTGCCAGCAGCGGCCGGGCCGATACGCAGTATTTT.